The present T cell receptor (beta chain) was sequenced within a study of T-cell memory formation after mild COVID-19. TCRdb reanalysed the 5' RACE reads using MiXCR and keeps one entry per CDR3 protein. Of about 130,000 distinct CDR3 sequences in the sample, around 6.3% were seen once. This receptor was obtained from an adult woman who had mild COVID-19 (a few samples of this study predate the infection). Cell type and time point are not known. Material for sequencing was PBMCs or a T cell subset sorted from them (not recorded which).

This CDR3 is CASSQHLEGRLATNEQFF. CDR3 nucleotide sequence: TGCGCCAGCAGTCAACACTTAGAGGGGAGGCTGGCCACCAATGAGCAGTTCTTC. The chain combines TRBV23-1 with TRBJ2-1; perhaps TRBD2 as D (6 bases). TRBV23-1 is flagged as an ORF with uncertain function. The length of the CDR3 is 18 residues. V lost 2 bases and J 6 bases, leaving 23 bases between the germline ends.